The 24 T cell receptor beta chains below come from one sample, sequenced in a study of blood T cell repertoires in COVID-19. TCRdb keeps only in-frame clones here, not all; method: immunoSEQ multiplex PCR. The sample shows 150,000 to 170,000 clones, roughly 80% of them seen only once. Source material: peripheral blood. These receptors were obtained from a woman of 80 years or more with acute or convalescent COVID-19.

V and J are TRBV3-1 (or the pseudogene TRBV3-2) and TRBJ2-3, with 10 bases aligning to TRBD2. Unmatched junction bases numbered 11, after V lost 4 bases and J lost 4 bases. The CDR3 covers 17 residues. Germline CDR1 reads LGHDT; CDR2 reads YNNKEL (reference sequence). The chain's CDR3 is CASSRTSGRAVADTQYF. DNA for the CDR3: TGTGCCAGCAGCCGCACGAGCGGGAGGGCCGTCGCAGATACGCAGTATTTT.

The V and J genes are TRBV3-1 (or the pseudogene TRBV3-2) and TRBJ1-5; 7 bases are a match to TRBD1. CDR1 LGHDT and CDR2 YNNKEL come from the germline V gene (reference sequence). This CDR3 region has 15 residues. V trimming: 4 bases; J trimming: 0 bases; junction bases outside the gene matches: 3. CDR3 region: CASSRGTDSNQPQHF. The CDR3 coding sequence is TGTGCCAGCAGCCGTGGGACAGATAGCAATCAGCCCCAGCATTTT.

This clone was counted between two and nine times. The CDR3 here is CASSSGQGRGYTF. CDR3 coding DNA: TGTGCCAGCAGTTCCGGACAGGGGAGGGGCTACACCTTC. V and J are TRBV6-6 and TRBJ1-2, with 9 positions matching TRBD1. Germline V gene lookup returns CDR1 MNHNY and CDR2 SVGAGI (reference sequence). The CDR3 extends over 13 amino acids. V lost 4 bases to trimming and J lost 8 bases; unmatched junction nucleotides: 5.

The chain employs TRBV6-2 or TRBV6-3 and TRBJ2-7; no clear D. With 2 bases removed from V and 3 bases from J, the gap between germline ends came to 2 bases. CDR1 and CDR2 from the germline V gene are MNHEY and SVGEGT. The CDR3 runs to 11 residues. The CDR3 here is CASSYLYEQYF. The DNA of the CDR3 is TGTGCCAGCAGTTACCTCTACGAGCAGTACTTC.

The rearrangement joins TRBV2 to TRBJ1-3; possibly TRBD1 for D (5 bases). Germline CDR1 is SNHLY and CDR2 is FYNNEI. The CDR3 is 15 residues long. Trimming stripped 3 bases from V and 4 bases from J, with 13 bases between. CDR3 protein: CASSDGGNTGNTIYF. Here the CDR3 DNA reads TGTGCCAGCAGTGACGGGGGGAATACGGGAAACACCATATATTTT. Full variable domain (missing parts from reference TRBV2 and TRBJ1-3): EPEVTQTPSHQVTQMGQEVILRCVPISNHLYFYWYRQILGQKVEFLVSFYNNEISEKSEIFDDQFSVERPDGSNFTLKIRSTKLEDSAMYFCASSDGGNTGNTIYFGEGSWLTVV.

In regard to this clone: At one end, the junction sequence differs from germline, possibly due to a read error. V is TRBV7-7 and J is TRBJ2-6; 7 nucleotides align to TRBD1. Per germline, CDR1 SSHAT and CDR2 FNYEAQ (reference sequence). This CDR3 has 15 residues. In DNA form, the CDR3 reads TGTGCTAGCAGTCCAGGGGGCTCTGGGGCCAACGTCCTGACTTTC. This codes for CASSPGGSGANVLTF.

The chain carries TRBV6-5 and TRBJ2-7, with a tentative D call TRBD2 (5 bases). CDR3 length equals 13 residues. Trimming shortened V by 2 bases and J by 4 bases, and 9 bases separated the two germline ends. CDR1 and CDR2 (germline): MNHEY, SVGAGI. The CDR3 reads CASSYRETYEQYF. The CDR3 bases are TGTGCCAGCAGTTACCGGGAAACTTACGAGCAGTACTTC.

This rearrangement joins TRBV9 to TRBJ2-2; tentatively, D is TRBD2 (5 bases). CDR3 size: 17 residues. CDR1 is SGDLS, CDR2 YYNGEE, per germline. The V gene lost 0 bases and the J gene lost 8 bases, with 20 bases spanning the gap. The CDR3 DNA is TGTGCCAGCAGCGTAGCTCCCCCGACCTTCCCGGGAGGGGAGCTGTTTTTT. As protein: CASSVAPPTFPGGELFF.

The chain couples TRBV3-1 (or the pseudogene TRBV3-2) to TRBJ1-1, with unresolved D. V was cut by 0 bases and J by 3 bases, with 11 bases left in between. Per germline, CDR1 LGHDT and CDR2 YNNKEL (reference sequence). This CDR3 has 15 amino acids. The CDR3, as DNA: TGTGCCAGCAGCCAAGATCGAGGTGTTTACACTGAAGCTTTCTTT. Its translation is CASSQDRGVYTEAFF.

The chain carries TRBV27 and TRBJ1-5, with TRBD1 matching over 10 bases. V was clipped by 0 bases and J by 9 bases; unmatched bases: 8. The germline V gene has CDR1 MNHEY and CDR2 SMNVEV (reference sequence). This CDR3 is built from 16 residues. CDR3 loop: CASSLSGQGSVGPQHF. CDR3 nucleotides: TGTGCCAGCAGTTTATCGGGACAGGGGAGTGTGGGGCCCCAGCATTTT.

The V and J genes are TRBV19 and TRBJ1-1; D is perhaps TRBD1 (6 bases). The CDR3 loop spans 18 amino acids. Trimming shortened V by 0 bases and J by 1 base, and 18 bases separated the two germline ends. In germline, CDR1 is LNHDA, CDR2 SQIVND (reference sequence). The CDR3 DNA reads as TGTGCCAGTAGTATAGATCCACCGGGACATAACTGGAACACTGAAGCTTTCTTT. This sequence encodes CASSIDPPGHNWNTEAFF.

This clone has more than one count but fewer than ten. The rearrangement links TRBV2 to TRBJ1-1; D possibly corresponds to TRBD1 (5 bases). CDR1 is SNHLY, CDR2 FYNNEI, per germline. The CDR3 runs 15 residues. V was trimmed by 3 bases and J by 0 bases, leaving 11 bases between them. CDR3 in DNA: TGTGCCAGCAGTGACGCAAGGGGTGTGAACACTGAAGCTTTCTTT. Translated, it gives CASSDARGVNTEAFF.

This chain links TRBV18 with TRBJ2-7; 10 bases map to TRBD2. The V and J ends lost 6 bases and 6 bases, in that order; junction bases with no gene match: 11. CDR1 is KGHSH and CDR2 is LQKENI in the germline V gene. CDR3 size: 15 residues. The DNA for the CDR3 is TGTGCCAGCTCTCCCGGGACTAGCGTGGTTGGCGAGCAGTACTTC. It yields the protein CASSPGTSVVGEQYF.

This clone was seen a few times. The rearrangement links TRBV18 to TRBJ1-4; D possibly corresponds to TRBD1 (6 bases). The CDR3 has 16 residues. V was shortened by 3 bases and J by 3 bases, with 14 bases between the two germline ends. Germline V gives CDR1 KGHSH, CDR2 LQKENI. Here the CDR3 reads CASSPQGPDPNEKLFF. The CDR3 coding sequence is TGTGCCAGCTCACCTCAGGGGCCCGACCCTAATGAAAAACTGTTTTTT.

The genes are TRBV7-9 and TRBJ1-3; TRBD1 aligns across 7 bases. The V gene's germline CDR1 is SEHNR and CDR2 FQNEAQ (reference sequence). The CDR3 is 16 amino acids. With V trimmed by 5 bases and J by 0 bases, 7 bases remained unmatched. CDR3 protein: CASSLTGEVSGNTIYF. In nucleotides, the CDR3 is TGTGCCAGCAGCCTAACAGGGGAAGTCTCTGGAAACACCATATATTTT.

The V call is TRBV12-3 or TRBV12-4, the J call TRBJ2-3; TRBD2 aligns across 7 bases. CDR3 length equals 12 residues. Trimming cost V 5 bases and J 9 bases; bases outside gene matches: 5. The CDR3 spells CASSVGGVTQYF. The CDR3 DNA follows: TGTGCCAGCAGTGTGGGGGGGGTCACGCAGTATTTT.

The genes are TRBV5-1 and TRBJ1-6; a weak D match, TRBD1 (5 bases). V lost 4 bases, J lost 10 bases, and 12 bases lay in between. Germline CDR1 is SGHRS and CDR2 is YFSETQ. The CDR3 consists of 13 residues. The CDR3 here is CASSQTELSPLHF. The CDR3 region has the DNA TGCGCCAGCAGCCAGACAGAGCTCTCACCCCTCCACTTT.

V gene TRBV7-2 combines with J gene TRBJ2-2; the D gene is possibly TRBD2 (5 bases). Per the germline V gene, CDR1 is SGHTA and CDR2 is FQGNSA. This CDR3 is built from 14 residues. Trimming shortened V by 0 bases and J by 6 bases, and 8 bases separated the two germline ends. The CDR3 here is CASSLAGEPGELFF. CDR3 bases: TGTGCCAGCAGCTTAGCGGGAGAACCCGGGGAGCTGTTTTTT.

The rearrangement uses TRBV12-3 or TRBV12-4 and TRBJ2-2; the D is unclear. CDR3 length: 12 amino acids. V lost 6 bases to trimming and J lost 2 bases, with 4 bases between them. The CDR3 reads CASSQNTGELFF. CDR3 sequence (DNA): TGTGCCAGCAGCCAAAACACCGGGGAGCTGTTTTTT.

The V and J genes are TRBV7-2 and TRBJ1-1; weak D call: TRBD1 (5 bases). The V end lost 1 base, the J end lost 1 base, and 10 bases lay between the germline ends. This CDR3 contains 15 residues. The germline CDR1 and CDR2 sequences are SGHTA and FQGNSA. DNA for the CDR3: TGTGCCAGCAGCTTAGGACCACAGGCGAACACTGAAGCTTTCTTT. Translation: CASSLGPQANTEAFF.

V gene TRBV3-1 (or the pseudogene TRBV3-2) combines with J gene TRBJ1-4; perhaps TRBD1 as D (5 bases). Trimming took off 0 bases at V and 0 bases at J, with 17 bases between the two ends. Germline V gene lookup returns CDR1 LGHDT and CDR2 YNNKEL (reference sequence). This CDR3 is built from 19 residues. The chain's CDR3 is CASSQDSIPQAATNEKLFF. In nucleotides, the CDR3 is TGTGCCAGCAGCCAAGATAGTATACCACAGGCTGCAACTAATGAAAAACTGTTTTTT.

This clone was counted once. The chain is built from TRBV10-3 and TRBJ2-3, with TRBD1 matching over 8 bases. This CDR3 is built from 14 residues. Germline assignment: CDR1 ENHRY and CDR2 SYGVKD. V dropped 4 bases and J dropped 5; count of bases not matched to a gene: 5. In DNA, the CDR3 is TGTGCCATCAGTGTCTCAGGGGGCTTAGATACGCAGTATTTT. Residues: CAISVSGGLDTQYF.

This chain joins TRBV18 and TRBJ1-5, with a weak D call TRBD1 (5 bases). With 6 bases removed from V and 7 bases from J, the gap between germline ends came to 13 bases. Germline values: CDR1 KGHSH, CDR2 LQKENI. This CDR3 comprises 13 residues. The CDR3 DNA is TGTGCCAGCTCGCAGGGTGCGGGGCAGCCCCAGCATTTT. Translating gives CASSQGAGQPQHF.

Here the CDR3 DNA reads TGTGCCAGCAGGGGAGACTCAGATACGCAGTATTTT. Translating it yields CASRGDSDTQYF. The V gene is TRBV2, the J gene TRBJ2-3; D possibly corresponds to TRBD2 (5 bases). V was shortened by 6 bases and J by 4 bases, with 8 bases between the two germline ends. CDR3 length: 12 amino acids. In germline, CDR1 is SNHLY, CDR2 FYNNEI.